Following are 24 T cell receptor beta chains from one sample sequenced in a study of technical replicates of blood from a handful of donors. TCRdb's table, derived via immunoSEQ multiplex PCR, lists solely in-frame clones and lacks some. The sample shows approximately 88,000 clones, 95% to 97% of them seen only once. Sequencing input: T cells isolated from PBMCs. All receptors derive from a human donor in good health.

The V call is TRBV20-1, the J call TRBJ2-5, with D tentatively TRBD2 (5 bases). The V end was cut by 5 bases, the J end by 7 bases, with 11 bases between. Germline V gene sequence: CDR1 DFQATT, CDR2 SNEGSKA (reference sequence). The CDR3 spans 11 residues. This CDR3 is CSASLGRTQYF. The CDR3 DNA is TGCAGTGCTTCCCTAGGGAGGACCCAGTACTTC.

The chain recombines TRBV2 with TRBJ2-7; 8 positions agree with TRBD1. The CDR3 loop spans 14 amino acids. J was trimmed by 2 bases and V by 6 bases; bases with no gene match: 6. Germline V lookup: CDR1 SNHLY, CDR2 FYNNEI. The chain's CDR3 is CASRGKDRAYEQYF. The CDR3 region has the DNA TGTGCCAGCAGAGGGAAGGACAGGGCCTACGAGCAGTACTTC.

The V and J genes are TRBV5-1 and TRBJ2-1, with a tentative D call TRBD2 (5 bases). Germline assignment: CDR1 SGHRS and CDR2 YFSETQ. V was clipped by 3 bases and J by 6 bases, with 16 bases between them. The CDR3 contains 15 residues. The CDR3 loop is CASSSPSAATNEQFF. CDR3 bases: TGCGCCAGCAGCTCCCCCTCAGCGGCAACCAATGAGCAGTTCTTC. Supplemented by reference TRBV5-1 and TRBJ2-1, the full variable domain reads KAGVTQTPRYLIKTRGQQVTLSCSPISGHRSVSWYQQTPGQGLQFLFEYFSETQRNKGNFPGRFSGRQFSNSRSEMNVSTLELGDSALYLCASSSPSAATNEQFFGPGTRLTVL.

This chain uses TRBV6-5 with TRBJ1-2; unclear D gene. The germline V gene encodes CDR1 MNHEY and CDR2 SVGAGI. Trimming stripped 5 bases from V and 4 bases from J, with 14 bases between. This CDR3 is built from 14 residues. CDR3 DNA: TGTGCCAGCAGTCCTCCGGGAGCGATCTATGGCTACACCTTC. This encodes CASSPPGAIYGYTF.

The chain is built from TRBV9 and TRBJ2-1; TRBD1 matches 7 bases. This CDR3 comprises 11 residues. CDR1 is SGDLS, CDR2 YYNGEE, per germline. The ends lost 3 bases at V and 16 bases at J; junction bases unmatched: 7. CDR3 protein: CASSGRQGPFF. CDR3 sequence (DNA): TGTGCCAGCAGCGGAAGACAGGGACCTTTCTTC.

CDR3 in DNA: TGTGCCAGTAGTATGCCTATACTAGGCAGTGAGCAGTTCTTC. It encodes CASSMPILGSEQFF. The J gene is TRBJ2-1, the V gene TRBV19, with D possibly matching TRBD2 (5 bases). The V gene's germline CDR1 is LNHDA and CDR2 SQIVND (reference sequence). V was trimmed by 3 bases and J by 9 bases, leaving 15 bases between them. The CDR3 totals 14 residues.

The gene calls are TRBV9 and TRBJ2-3; 9 bases are shared with TRBD2. Looked up from germline, CDR1 is SGDLS and CDR2 is YYNGEE. V lost 3 bases and J lost 0; bases outside the gene matches: 5. This CDR3 has 16 amino acids. CDR3 sequence: CASSGRLADSTDTQYF. CDR3 bases: TGTGCCAGCAGCGGCCGACTAGCGGATAGCACAGATACGCAGTATTTT.

V gene TRBV6-5 combines with J gene TRBJ1-1; 7 nucleotides align to TRBD1. V lost 2 bases, J lost 6 bases, and 9 bases stayed unmatched. The CDR3 covers 15 residues. Germline assignment: CDR1 MNHEY and CDR2 SVGAGI. CDR3 coding DNA: TGTGCCAGCAGTTACATCCCAGGGGGAAAATCTGAAGCTTTCTTT. The encoded protein is CASSYIPGGKSEAFF.

This chain links TRBV13 with TRBJ2-7, with 8 bases identical to TRBD2. Germline V gene data show CDR1 as PRHDT and CDR2 as FYEKMQ (reference sequence). J lost 0 bases, V lost 5 bases, and 12 bases had no gene match. There are 17 residues in the CDR3. The CDR3 sequence is CASSQTRFSGASYEQYF. In DNA form, the CDR3 reads TGTGCCAGCAGCCAGACAAGATTTAGCGGGGCCTCCTACGAGCAGTACTTC.

This clone was observed a single time. The V gene is TRBV7-9, the J gene TRBJ1-1; 7 bases agree with TRBD1. The V gene end was trimmed by 1 base and the J gene end by 11 bases; junction bases not matched to a gene: 4. There are 12 residues in the CDR3. CDR1 is SEHNR and CDR2 is FQNEAQ in the germline V gene (reference sequence). CDR3 nucleotide sequence: TGTGCCAGCAGCTTAGTAGGGGGCAATGCTTTCTTT. Residues: CASSLVGGNAFF.

The V and J genes are TRBV21-1 and TRBJ1-2; the table's TRBD1 call for D was not verified on the DNA. TRBV21-1 is a recognized pseudogene. CDR3 size: 15 residues. CDR3: CASSKANRGAYGYTF. Written as DNA, the CDR3 is TGTGCCAGCAGCAAAGCGAACAGGGGGGCCTATGGCTACACCTTC.

V usage is TRBV7-8 and J usage is TRBJ1-1, with TRBD1 identical over 9 bases. Per germline, CDR1 SGHVS and CDR2 FQNEAQ. V was pared by 5 bases and J by 4 bases, with 11 bases of the junction left unmatched. There are 16 residues in the CDR3. The CDR3 spells CASSLRTGVLGTEAFF. The CDR3 DNA sequence: TGTGCCAGCAGCCTTAGGACAGGGGTTTTGGGCACTGAAGCTTTCTTT.

This chain joins TRBV5-4 and TRBJ2-7; possibly TRBD1 for D (6 bases). The V and J ends lost 4 bases and 2 bases respectively, with 13 bases between them. The CDR3 is made up of 14 amino acids. The V gene's germline CDR1 is SGHNT and CDR2 YYREEE (reference sequence). This CDR3 reads CASSVQGLAYEQYF. CDR3 coding DNA: TGTGCCAGCAGCGTTCAGGGGCTCGCCTACGAGCAGTACTTC.

The CDR3 sequence is CASSSGSYSTDTQYF. CDR3 nucleotides: TGTGCCAGCAGCTCCGGGAGTTATAGCACAGATACGCAGTATTTT. The J gene is TRBJ2-3, the V gene TRBV7-3; D is possibly TRBD2 (6 bases). The CDR3 contains 15 residues. The ends were cut back, 4 bases at V and 0 bases at J, with 11 bases in the middle. Germline CDR1 reads SGHTA; CDR2 reads FQGTGA.

A single count supports this clone. V usage is TRBV6-5 and J usage is TRBJ2-7, with unresolved D. Between the trimmed V and J ends, which lost 2 bases and 2 bases, there was a span of 10 bases. Germline V gene data show CDR1 as MNHEY and CDR2 as SVGAGI. This CDR3 contains 14 residues. CDR3 nucleotide sequence: TGTGCCAGCAGTTACGATAGCCCTGCCTACGAGCAGTACTTC. It specifies CASSYDSPAYEQYF.

The CDR3 protein is CASSADLEGLFYEQYF. In DNA form, the CDR3 reads TGTGCCAGCAGCGCAGACCTGGAGGGCCTATTCTACGAGCAGTACTTC. V and J are TRBV9 and TRBJ2-7; D is perhaps TRBD2 (6 bases). Trimming pared 3 bases from V and 3 bases from J, leaving 19 bases between. CDR1 and CDR2 (germline): SGDLS, YYNGEE. This CDR3 has 16 amino acids.

The chain is built from TRBV6-5 and TRBJ2-1; TRBD1 might be the D (6 bases). V lost 2 bases and J 3 bases, leaving 14 bases between the germline ends. Germline lookup yields CDR1 MNHEY and CDR2 SVGAGI. This CDR3 has 16 amino acids. The CDR3 spells CASSYGLTGYYNEQFF. The CDR3 DNA reads as TGTGCCAGCAGTTACGGCCTAACAGGGTACTACAATGAGCAGTTCTTC.

The chain employs TRBV29-1 and TRBJ2-3, with TRBD1 matching 10 bases. The CDR3 sequence is 14 residues long. V dropped 6 bases and J dropped 0; count of bases not matched to a gene: 3. Germline V lookup: CDR1 SQVTM, CDR2 ANQGSEA. CDR3 sequence (DNA): TGCAGCGTGATGGACAGGGGGAGCACAGATACGCAGTATTTT. Translated: CSVMDRGSTDTQYF.

J is TRBJ2-7 and V is TRBV28; D perhaps matches TRBD1 (6 bases). Germline V gives CDR1 MDHEN, CDR2 SYDVKM. V dropped 5 bases and J dropped 10 bases, with 12 bases sitting between them. The CDR3 is 11 residues long. This CDR3 reads CASSTTGNQYF. CDR3 nucleotides: TGTGCCAGCAGTACCACAGGGAATCAGTACTTC.

This rearrangement joins TRBV6-6 to TRBJ2-5, with unresolved D. Germline V gene lookup returns CDR1 MNHNY and CDR2 SVGAGI (reference sequence). The CDR3 consists of 11 residues. Trimming stripped 7 bases from V and 5 bases from J, with 8 bases between. CDR3 sequence reads: CASNTDETQYF. CDR3 DNA sequence: TGTGCCAGCAATACAGACGAGACCCAGTACTTC.

The chain has TRBV18 and TRBJ1-1, with D maybe TRBD1 (6 bases). V was pared by 3 bases and J by 1 base, with 12 bases between. The length of the CDR3 is 15 residues. Per germline, CDR1 KGHSH and CDR2 LQKENI. The CDR3 bases are TGTGCCAGCTCACCCCAGGGGTCCACGAACACTGAAGCTTTCTTT. The encoded protein is CASSPQGSTNTEAFF.

The chain is built from TRBV11-3 and TRBJ1-1; 9 positions agree with TRBD1. Germline V gene sequence: CDR1 SGHNT, CDR2 YENEEA. V lost 4 bases to trimming and J lost 5 bases; unmatched junction nucleotides: 5. The CDR3 consists of 14 residues. As DNA, the CDR3 is TGTGCCAGCAGCTCCTGGGACAGGGAAACTGAAGCTTTCTTT. The encoded protein is CASSSWDRETEAFF.

The chain carries TRBV28 and TRBJ2-1; 14 bases line up with TRBD2. The V segment lost 2 bases and the J segment 0 bases; nucleotides outside the gene matches: 9. In germline, CDR1 is MDHEN, CDR2 SYDVKM. The CDR3 is 20 residues long. CDR3: CASSLPSGTSGRSSYNEQFF. The CDR3 DNA reads TGTGCCAGCAGTTTACCGAGCGGGACTAGCGGGAGAAGCTCCTACAATGAGCAGTTCTTC.

The chain combines TRBV28 with TRBJ1-5, with TRBD1 identical over 7 bases. This CDR3 has 15 amino acids. V lost 6 bases to trimming and J lost 3 bases; unmatched junction nucleotides: 8. Germline lookup yields CDR1 MDHEN and CDR2 SYDVKM. The CDR3 is CASRRTGQNNQPQHF. DNA for the CDR3: TGTGCCAGCAGACGAACGGGACAGAACAATCAGCCCCAGCATTTT.